These T cell receptor beta chains were read from a single sample in a study of T cell responses to AZD1222 COVID-19 vaccine. Only in-frame clones appear in the TCRdb table, and some are missing; sequencing was by immunoSEQ multiplex PCR. The table shows roughly 150,000 clones, with approximately 90% occurring only once. This sample comprised peripheral blood, obtained 28 days after the second AZD1222 dose. The receptors derive from an adult who received the AZD1222 COVID-19 vaccine. The CDR3 runs from the conserved cysteine through the conserved F or W. The D gene is left open where the match is weak. Size is stated for part of the rows, as once, few or many counts, or as a class when the clone is expanded.

V	length	J	size	D	DNA	CDR3
TRBV7-2	15	TRBJ1-3	-	-	TGTGCCAGCAGCCCCTGGGCCGACTCTGGAAACACCATATATTTT	CASSPWADSGNTIYF
TRBV6-5	16	TRBJ2-3	-	TRBD1	TGTGCCAGCAGTTTTAACCCACAGGGGGATTCCGATACGCAGTATTTT	CASSFNPQGDSDTQYF
TRBV7-9	16	TRBJ1-1	once	-	TGTGCCAGCAGCTTAGAGGGATGGGGATCGAGCACTGAAGCTTTCTTT	CASSLEGWGSSTEAFF
TRBV7-2	15	TRBJ2-3	-	-	TGTGCCAGCAGCTTAGAAATCGGGACAACCTTTGCGCAGTATTTT	CASSLEIGTTFAQYF
TRBV18	15	TRBJ2-1	-	-	TGTGCCAGCTCACCACAGGGGGGGCCCTACAATGAGCAGTTCTTC	CASSPQGGPYNEQFF
TRBV14	16	TRBJ1-1	-	-	TGTGCCAGCAGCCAAGACGCCAGCTTCATGAACACTGAAGCTTTCTTT	CASSQDASFMNTEAFF
TRBV19	14	TRBJ2-1	-	TRBD1	TGTGCCAGTAGTATAGGACAGGGGGAACGAGAGCAGTTCTTC	CASSIGQGEREQFF
TRBV6-2/TRBV6-3	16	TRBJ1-5	-	-	TGTGCCAGCAGTGCCGGACAGTCAGTACTAGGTCAGCCCCAGCATTTT	CASSAGQSVLGQPQHF
TRBV5-5	16	TRBJ1-1	-	TRBD1	TGTGCCAGCAGCCCCCCTGGAGTCCGGGACAGGGGAAAAGCTTTCTTT	CASSPPGVRDRGKAFF
TRBV5-6	16	TRBJ2-1	-	TRBD2	TGTGCCAGCAGCCGACTAGCGGGAGTGGGGTTCGATGAGCAGTTCTTC	CASSRLAGVGFDEQFF
TRBV6-6	14	TRBJ1-5	once	-	TGTGCCAGCAGTTACTCGACCGGGGCTCAGCCCCAGCATTTT	CASSYSTGAQPQHF
TRBV13	12	TRBJ1-1	-	TRBD1	TGTGCCAGCAGCCGACAGGGGACTGAAGCTTTCTTT	CASSRQGTEAFF
TRBV4-2	18	TRBJ1-3	once	TRBD1	TGTGCCAGCAGCCAAGACCGCCCACAGGGGATGGGTGGAAACACCATATATTTT	CASSQDRPQGMGGNTIYF
TRBV6-4	14	TRBJ1-5	-	-	TGTGCCAGCAGTGCCGGGACCGAGAATCAGCCCCAGCATTTT	CASSAGTENQPQHF
TRBV7-9	16	TRBJ1-3	-	TRBD1	TGTGCCAGCAGCTTAGTGACAGGGAAGTCGGCAAACACCATATATTTT	CASSLVTGKSANTIYF
TRBV19	13	TRBJ2-4	-	-	TGTGCCAGTAGTATGGGAAGAGGGGACATTCAGTACTTC	CASSMGRGDIQYF
TRBV10-3	16	TRBJ1-6	-	TRBD1	TGTGCCATCAGTGAGACCTGGACAGGAAATAATTCACCCCTCCACTTT	CAISETWTGNNSPLHF
TRBV5-6	15	TRBJ2-5	-	TRBD2	TGTGCCAGCGGCCGACTAGCGGGAGGGCAAGAGACCCAGTACTTC	CASGRLAGGQETQYF
TRBV4-3	16	TRBJ1-4	-	-	TGCGCCAGCAGCCAAGATTTCCTGGAGGAGAATGAAAAACTGTTTTTT	CASSQDFLEENEKLFF
TRBV6-2/TRBV6-3	15	TRBJ2-6	-	-	TGTGCCAGCAGTTACCTGGAGTCTGGGGCCAACGTCCTGACTTTC	CASSYLESGANVLTF
TRBV18	16	TRBJ2-5	-	TRBD2	TGTGCCAGCTCACCCATCAGCGGGAGCGGTGTAGAGACCCAGTACTTC	CASSPISGSGVETQYF
TRBV5-1	14	TRBJ1-2	once	-	TGCGCCAGCAGCCATTCCGGTGACAACTATGGCTACACCTTC	CASSHSGDNYGYTF
TRBV5-1	13	TRBJ1-1	-	-	TGCGCCAGCAGCTTTGGCGAAAACACTGAAGCTTTCTTT	CASSFGENTEAFF
TRBV10-3	16	TRBJ1-1	-	-	TGTGCCATCACACAAGGGGGGCAGGCGCAAAACACTGAAGCTTTCTTT	CAITQGGQAQNTEAFF
TRBV4-1	14	TRBJ1-1	-	-	TGCGCCAGCAGTTTGTTCGGGCCCAACACTGAAGCTTTCTTT	CASSLFGPNTEAFF
TRBV29-1	11	TRBJ1-1	few	-	TGCAGCGTCATACGGACGGTTGAAGCTTTCTTT	CSVIRTVEAFF
TRBV6-1	16	TRBJ2-4	-	-	TGTGCCAGCAGTGGTTTAGCTGGCTTAGCCAAAAACATTCAGTACTTC	CASSGLAGLAKNIQYF
TRBV29-1	15	TRBJ2-1	-	TRBD1	TGCAGCGTTGTAGGGGACAGCGTATCCTACAATGAGCAGTTCTTC	CSVVGDSVSYNEQFF
TRBV18	15	TRBJ2-4	-	-	TGTGCCAGCTCCCCCTGGGGGATAAAGGAAAACATTCAGTACTTC	CASSPWGIKENIQYF
TRBV6-6	13	TRBJ1-1	-	-	TGTGCCAGCATCGACAGAGTGAACACTGAAGCTTTCTTT	CASIDRVNTEAFF
TRBV5-1	13	TRBJ1-3	-	TRBD1	TGCGCCAGCTCACGGACAGGCGGAAACACCATATATTTT	CASSRTGGNTIYF
TRBV2	13	TRBJ2-7	few	-	TGTGCCAGCAGTGAGGGGCTACCGAGCAAGCAGTACTTC	CASSEGLPSKQYF
TRBV19	21	TRBJ2-6	-	TRBD2	TGTGCCAGTAGCTACTTACCTCCGGGACTAGCGGGAGCGACTGGGGCCAACGTCCTGACTTTC	CASSYLPPGLAGATGANVLTF
TRBV6-6	14	TRBJ1-4	-	-	TGTGCCAGCGTTGGGGGCAGATTTAATGAAAAACTGTTTTTT	CASVGGRFNEKLFF
TRBV27	15	TRBJ1-2	once	-	TGTGCCAGCAGTCCCCGACAGATGCTATCTGGAGGCTACACCTTC	CASSPRQMLSGGYTF
TRBV15	15	TRBJ1-4	-	TRBD1	TGTGCCACCACTATTGGGAGGGGGCGAGATGAAAAACTGTTTTTT	CATTIGRGRDEKLFF
TRBV11-3	13	TRBJ2-1	-	-	TGTGCCAGCAGCGACGACCCATACAATGAGCAGTTCTTC	CASSDDPYNEQFF
TRBV28	14	TRBJ2-5	-	-	TGTGCCAGCAGTTTGGGCGGAAGGAGGGAGACCCAGTACTTC	CASSLGGRRETQYF
TRBV6-5	15	TRBJ2-3	once	-	TGTGCCAGCAGTTACTCTTCCCTTAGCACAGATACGCAGTATTTT	CASSYSSLSTDTQYF